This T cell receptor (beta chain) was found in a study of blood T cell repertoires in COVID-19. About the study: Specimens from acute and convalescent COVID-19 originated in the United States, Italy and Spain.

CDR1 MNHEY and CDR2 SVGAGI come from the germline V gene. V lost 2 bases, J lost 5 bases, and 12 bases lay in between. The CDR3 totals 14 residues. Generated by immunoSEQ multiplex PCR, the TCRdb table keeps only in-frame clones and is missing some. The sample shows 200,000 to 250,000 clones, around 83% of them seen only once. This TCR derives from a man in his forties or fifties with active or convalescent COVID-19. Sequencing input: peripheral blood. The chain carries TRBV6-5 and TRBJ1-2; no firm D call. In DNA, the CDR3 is TGTGCCAGCAGTTACGGCAGGCTCTTATATGGCTACACCTTC. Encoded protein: CASSYGRLLYGYTF.